The clone carrying this T cell receptor (beta chain) was found a few times. No antigen is known for it. The same CDR3 is also encoded by other DNA sequences in this sample. V lost 4 bases, J lost 5 bases, and 8 bases lay in between. The germline V gene encodes CDR1 GTSNPN and CDR2 SVGIG (reference sequence). CDR3 length: 11 amino acids. All of the isolated RNA was reverse transcribed, so expressed TCRB transcripts were sequenced. Repertoires were generated with immunoSEQ multiplex PCR, while TCRdb's copy carries only in-frame clones and drops some. The sample has hundreds of thousands of clones; about 14% are singletons. This specimen comes from a study of beta chain features in type 1 diabetes. Study-wide results and limits: Shorter templates might be favored by PCR, and equally so in patients and in controls. Moderately but significantly shorter TCRB CDR3s were found in Type 1 diabetes patients in all four CD4+ subsets.

Sequencing used naive CD4+ T cells from blood. The origin of this receptor is a man between 18 and 29 years old with type 1 diabetes. J is TRBJ2-5 and V is TRBV30, with D unclear. The CDR3 nucleotides read TGTGCCTGGACAGGACGGGAGACCCAGTACTTC. Its translation: CAWTGRETQYF.